This T cell receptor (beta chain) is from a study of human T cells and chemical hapten exposure. Looking at the study overall: Alopecia areata, totalis and universalis patients, mostly female, were included.

V lost 4 bases, J lost 2 bases, and 7 bases stayed unmatched. This CDR3 contains 15 residues. Documented time point: patch test 2, 6 weeks after DPC sensitization. The sample's treatment: therapeutic diphenylcyclopropenone sensitization with weekly scalp DPC. This clonotype was recorded at least ten times. TCRdb redid the calling of the RACE reads with MiXCR, one entry per CDR3 protein. The data hold just over 40,000 distinct CDR3 sequences, with around 3% observed a single time. The sequenced sample was whole blood, obtained in connection with sensitization to the hapten diphenylcyclopropenone (DPC). The receptor was isolated from a middle-aged man with alopecia areata. Some clones in this sample may be carry-over from other donors' samples. The chain employs TRBV12-3 or TRBV12-4 and TRBJ2-5, with TRBD1 identical over 7 bases. The DNA of the CDR3 is TGTGCCAGCAGTTCTGGGACAGCAGTTCAAGAGACCCAGTACTTC. Encoded protein: CASSSGTAVQETQYF.